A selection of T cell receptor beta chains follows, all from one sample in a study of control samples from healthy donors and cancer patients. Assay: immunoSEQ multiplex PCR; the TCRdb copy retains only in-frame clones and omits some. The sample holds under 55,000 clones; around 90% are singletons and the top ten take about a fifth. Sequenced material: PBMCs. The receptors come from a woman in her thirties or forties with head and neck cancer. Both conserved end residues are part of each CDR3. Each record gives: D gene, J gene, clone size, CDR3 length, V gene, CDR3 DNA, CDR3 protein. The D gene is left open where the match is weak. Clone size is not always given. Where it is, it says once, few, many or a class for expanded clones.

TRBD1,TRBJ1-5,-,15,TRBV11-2,TGTGCCAGCAGCCGAAGGACAGGGATGGGGCAGCCCCAGCATTTT,CASSRRTGMGQPQHF
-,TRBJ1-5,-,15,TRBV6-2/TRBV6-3,TGTGCCAGCAGTCCGGGGGGTGTGAGCAATCAGCCCCAGCATTTT,CASSPGGVSNQPQHF
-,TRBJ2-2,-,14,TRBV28,TGTGCCAGCAGCTTATCGGTTCACACCGGGGAGCTGTTTTTT,CASSLSVHTGELFF
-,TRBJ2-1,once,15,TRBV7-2,TGTGCCAGCCTAGGGGGGAGCGGATCCCCCAGTGAGCAGTTCTTC,CASLGGSGSPSEQFF
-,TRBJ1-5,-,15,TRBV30,TGTGCCTGGAAGGATGCATCCAGGGAGGGACAGCCCCAGCATTTT,CAWKDASREGQPQHF
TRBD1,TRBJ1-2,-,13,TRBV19,TGTGCCAGTAGTAGGGACAGTAACTATGGCTACACCTTC,CASSRDSNYGYTF
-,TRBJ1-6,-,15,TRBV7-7,TGTGCCAGCAGTCCTTCTCCCACAGGGAATTCACCCCTCCACTTT,CASSPSPTGNSPLHF
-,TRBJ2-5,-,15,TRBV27,TGTGCCAGCAGTTTAATACTAGCTTCGGTGGAGACCCAGTACTTC,CASSLILASVETQYF
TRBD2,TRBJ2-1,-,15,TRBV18,TGTGCCAGCTCATCCTCGGCTAGCGGCTACAATGAGCAGTTCTTC,CASSSSASGYNEQFF
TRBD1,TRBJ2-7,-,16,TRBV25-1,TGTGCCAGCAGGGGGGGCCCGGGACAGGGCGGATACGAGCAGTACTTC,CASRGGPGQGGYEQYF
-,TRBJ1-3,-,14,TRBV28,TGTGCCAGCAGTTCCCCGACTGTAGGAAACACCATATATTTT,CASSSPTVGNTIYF
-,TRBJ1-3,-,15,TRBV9,TGTGCCAGCAGCTCGGGACGGAGCTCTGGAAACACCATATATTTT,CASSSGRSSGNTIYF
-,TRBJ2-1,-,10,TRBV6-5,TGTGCCAGTTCAGGGGCTGAGCAGTTCTTC,CASSGAEQFF
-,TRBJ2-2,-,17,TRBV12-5,TGTGCTAGTGGTTCCCAGGGCGGGGTCCCGAACACCGGGGAGCTGTTTTTT,CASGSQGGVPNTGELFF
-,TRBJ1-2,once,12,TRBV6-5,TGTGCCAGCAGTTACTCCGGTGGGGGCTACACCTTC,CASSYSGGGYTF
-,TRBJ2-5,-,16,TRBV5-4,TGTGCCAGCAGCCTGGGGGCGAATCCCCTAAGGGAGACCCAGTACTTC,CASSLGANPLRETQYF
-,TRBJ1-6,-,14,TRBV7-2,TGTGCCAGCAGTGTGACGGGGGGGGATTCACCCCTCCACTTT,CASSVTGGDSPLHF
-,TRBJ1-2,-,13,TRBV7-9,TGTGCCAGCAGCTCCTCAGGGGTAGAAGGCTACACCTTC,CASSSSGVEGYTF
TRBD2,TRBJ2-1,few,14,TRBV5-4,TGTGCCAGCAGCCGCGGGGGGGCGGAAAATGAGCAGTTCTTC,CASSRGGAENEQFF
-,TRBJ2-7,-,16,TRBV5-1,TGCGCCAGCAGCTTGGAGGGGCCCTTGAGCTCCTACGAGCAGTACTTC,CASSLEGPLSSYEQYF
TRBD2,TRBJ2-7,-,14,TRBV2,TGTGCCAGCAGGGTAGCGGGAGTTCCATGGGAGCAGTACTTC,CASRVAGVPWEQYF
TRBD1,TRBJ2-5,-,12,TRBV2,TGTGCCAGCAGCAGGGACAGGGAGACCCAGTACTTC,CASSRDRETQYF
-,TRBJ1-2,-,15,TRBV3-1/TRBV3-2,TGTGCCAGCAGCCAAAGGTATAGGGTCAACTATGGCTACACCTTC,CASSQRYRVNYGYTF
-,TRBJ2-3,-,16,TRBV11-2,TGTGCCAGCAGCGGTCCCTCAGGGGTTAGCACAGATACGCAGTATTTT,CASSGPSGVSTDTQYF
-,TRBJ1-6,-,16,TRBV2,TGTGCCAGCAGTGAAAATAAGGGATTGATTGATTCACCCCTCCACTTT,CASSENKGLIDSPLHF
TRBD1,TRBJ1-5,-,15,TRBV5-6,TGTGCCAGCAGACCGGACAGGGACAATCCTCAGCCCCAGCATTTT,CASRPDRDNPQPQHF
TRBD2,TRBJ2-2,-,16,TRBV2,TGTGCCAGCAGTGCGGCTAGCGGGCCGAACACCGGGGAGCTGTTTTTT,CASSAASGPNTGELFF
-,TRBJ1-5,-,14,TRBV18,TGTGCCAGCTCACCAGGACGCGGAGAGGGTAACCAGCATTTT,CASSPGRGEGNQHF
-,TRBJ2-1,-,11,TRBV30,TGTGCCTGGAGCCCCTACAATGAGCAGTTCTTC,CAWSPYNEQFF
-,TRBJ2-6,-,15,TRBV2,TGTGCCAGCAGTAATACCTACTCTGGGGCCAACGTCCTGACTTTC,CASSNTYSGANVLTF
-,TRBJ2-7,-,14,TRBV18,TGTGCCAGCTCACCGGGGCGGGGTGGGTACGAGCAGTACTTC,CASSPGRGGYEQYF
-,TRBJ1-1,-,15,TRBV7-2,TGTGCCAGCAGCTCCTATCGACACTCTCCAGGGGAAGCTTTCTTT,CASSSYRHSPGEAFF
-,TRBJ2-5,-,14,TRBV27,TGTGCCAGCAGCCCGACAGCGGGTGTGGAGACCCAGTACTTC,CASSPTAGVETQYF
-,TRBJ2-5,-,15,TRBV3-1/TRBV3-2,TGTGCCAGCAGCTTACGAAGAAAGACACAAGAGACCCAGTACTTC,CASSLRRKTQETQYF
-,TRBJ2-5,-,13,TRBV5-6,TGTGCCAGCAGCTTGTGGGGTCAAGGGACCCAGTACTTC,CASSLWGQGTQYF
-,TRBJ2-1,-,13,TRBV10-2,TGCGCCCGGCGGCTAGCAGCCTACAATGAGCAGTTCTTC,CARRLAAYNEQFF
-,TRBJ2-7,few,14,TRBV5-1,TGCGCCAGCAGAAGACAGGACTCCTCCTACGAGCAGTACTTC,CASRRQDSSYEQYF
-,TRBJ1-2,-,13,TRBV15,TGTGCCACCAGCTCACCCGGACAGAAAGGCTACACCTTC,CATSSPGQKGYTF
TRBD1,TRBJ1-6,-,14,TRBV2,TGTGCCACCAAATGGGACAGGGGGAATTCACCCCTCCACTTT,CATKWDRGNSPLHF
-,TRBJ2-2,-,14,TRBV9,TGTGCCAGCAGTGAGGACGGATACACCGGGGAGCTGTTTTTT,CASSEDGYTGELFF
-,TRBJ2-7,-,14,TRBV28,TGTGCCAGCAGTCGCCGGGACGGACTCTACGAGCAGTACTTC,CASSRRDGLYEQYF
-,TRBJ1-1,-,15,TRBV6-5,TGTGCCAGCAGTTCCTGGACAGTCGTGAACACTGAAGCTTTCTTT,CASSSWTVVNTEAFF
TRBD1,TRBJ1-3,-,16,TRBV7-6,TGTGCCAGCAGCGCACAGGCAGGGGGGTTCCGAAACACCATATATTTT,CASSAQAGGFRNTIYF
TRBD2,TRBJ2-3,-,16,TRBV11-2,TGTGCCAGCAGCTTAGGTACTAGCGGGAGGATAGATACGCAGTATTTT,CASSLGTSGRIDTQYF
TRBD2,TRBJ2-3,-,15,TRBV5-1,TGCGCCAGCAGCCTAGCGGCCACCCGGGGAGATACGCAGTATTTT,CASSLAATRGDTQYF
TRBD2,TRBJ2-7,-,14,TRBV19,TGTGCCAGTAGTCCCAGCGGGGGTGCCTACGAGCAGTACTTC,CASSPSGGAYEQYF
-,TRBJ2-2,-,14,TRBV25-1,TGTGCCAGCAGTCCTAGCCTCAACACCGGGGAGCTGTTTTTT,CASSPSLNTGELFF
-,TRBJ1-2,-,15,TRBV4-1,TGCGCCAGCAGCCAACCGACACGTACTAACTATGGCTACACCTTC,CASSQPTRTNYGYTF
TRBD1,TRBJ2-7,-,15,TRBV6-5,TGTGCCAGCAGCTCCAAGGGACAGGGAGGTTACGAGCAGTACTTC,CASSSKGQGGYEQYF
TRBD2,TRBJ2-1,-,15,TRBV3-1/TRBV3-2,TGTGCCAGCAGCCAACTAGCGGGAGTTCGTGGTGAGCAGTTCTTC,CASSQLAGVRGEQFF
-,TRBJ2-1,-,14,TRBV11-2,TGTGCCAGCAGCTTAGGGATAGGGAACAATGAGCAGTTCTTC,CASSLGIGNNEQFF